This entry is about one T cell receptor beta chain. Antigen: not known. CD45RO/CCR7/CD25/CD127/CD95/CD27 staining was used to isolate CD4+ naive, central memory, regulatory and stem cell-like memory cells by sorting. The sample originates from a study of beta chain features in type 1 diabetes. Overall study findings and caveats: VDJ junctions in type 1 diabetes patients carried more deletions and fewer insertions. Type 1 diabetes patients showed a moderate but significant shortening of TCRB CDR3s in all four CD4+ subsets. Healthy donors had naive, central memory and Treg TCRB repertoires that appeared less similar than those seen among patients.

The study reverse transcribed the entire isolated RNA, so it sequenced expressed TCRB transcripts. Naive, central memory and regulatory T cell samples produced a mean of approximately 3.6 million reads. Using immunoSEQ multiplex PCR, the repertoire was profiled, and TCRdb retains in-frame clones only, with some absent. The sample carries around 160,000 clones, approximately 10% recorded once. The source material was central memory CD4+ T cells from blood. This TCR was recovered from a woman aged 25 to 45 with type 1 diabetes.

In DNA, the CDR3 is TGTGCCAGCAGCTCGGGACTAGCGGGAGTGAGTTACGAGCAGTACTTC. It specifies CASSSGLAGVSYEQYF. This chain links TRBV7-9 with TRBJ2-7, with TRBD2 matching over 14 bases. Per the germline V gene, CDR1 is SEHNR and CDR2 is FQNEAQ (reference sequence). The CDR3 length is 16 residues. J gave up 4 bases and V 4 bases, and 6 bases lay outside the gene matches.